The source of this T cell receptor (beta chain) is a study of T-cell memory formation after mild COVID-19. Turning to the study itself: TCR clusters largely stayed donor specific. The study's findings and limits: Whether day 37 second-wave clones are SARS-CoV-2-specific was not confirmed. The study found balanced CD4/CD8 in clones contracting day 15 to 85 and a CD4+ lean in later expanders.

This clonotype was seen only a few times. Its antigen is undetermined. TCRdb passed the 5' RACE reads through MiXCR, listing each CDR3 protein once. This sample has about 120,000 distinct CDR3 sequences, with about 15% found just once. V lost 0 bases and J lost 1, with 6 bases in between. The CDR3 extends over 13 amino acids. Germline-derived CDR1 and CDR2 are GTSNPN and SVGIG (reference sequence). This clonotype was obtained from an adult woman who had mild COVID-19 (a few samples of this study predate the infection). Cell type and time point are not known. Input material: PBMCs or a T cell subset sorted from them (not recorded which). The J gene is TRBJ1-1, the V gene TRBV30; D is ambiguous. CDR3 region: CAWSVRTNTEAFF. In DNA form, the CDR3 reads TGTGCCTGGAGTGTACGCACGAACACTGAAGCTTTCTTT. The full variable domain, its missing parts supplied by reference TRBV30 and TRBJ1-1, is SQTIHQWPATLVQPVGSPLSLECTVEGTSNPNLYWYRQAAGRGLQLLFYSVGIGQISSEVPQNLSASRPQDRQFILSSKKLLLSDSGFYLCAWSVRTNTEAFFGQGTRLTVV.